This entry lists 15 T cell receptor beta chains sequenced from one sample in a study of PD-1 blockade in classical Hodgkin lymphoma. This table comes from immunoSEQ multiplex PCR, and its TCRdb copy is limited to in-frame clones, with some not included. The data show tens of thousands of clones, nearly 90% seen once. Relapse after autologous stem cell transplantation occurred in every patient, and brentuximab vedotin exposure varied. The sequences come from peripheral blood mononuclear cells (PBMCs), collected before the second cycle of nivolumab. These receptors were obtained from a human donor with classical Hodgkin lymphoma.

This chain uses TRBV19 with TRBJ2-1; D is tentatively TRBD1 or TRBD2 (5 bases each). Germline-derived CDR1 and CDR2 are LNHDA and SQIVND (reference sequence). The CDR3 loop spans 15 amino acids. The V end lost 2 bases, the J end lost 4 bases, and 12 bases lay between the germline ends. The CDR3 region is CASSIRRDEYNEQFF. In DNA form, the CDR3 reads TGTGCCAGTAGTATACGCCGGGACGAGTACAATGAGCAGTTCTTC.

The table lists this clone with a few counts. The CDR3 bases are TGCGCCAGCAGCCAAGATTATGGGGCCGCCTACGAGCAGTACTTC. Protein product: CASSQDYGAAYEQYF. The chain employs TRBV4-1 and TRBJ2-7; the D gene is possibly TRBD1 (5 bases). The CDR3 spans 15 residues. V lost 0 bases, J lost 2 bases, and 11 bases lay in between. CDR1 MGHRA and CDR2 YSYEKL come from the germline V gene.

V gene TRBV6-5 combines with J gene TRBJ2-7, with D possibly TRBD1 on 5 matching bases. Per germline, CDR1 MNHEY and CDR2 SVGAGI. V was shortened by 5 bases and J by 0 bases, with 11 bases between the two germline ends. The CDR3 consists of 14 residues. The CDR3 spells CASSPEDISYEQYF. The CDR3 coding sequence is TGTGCCAGCAGTCCTGAGGACATCTCCTACGAGCAGTACTTC.

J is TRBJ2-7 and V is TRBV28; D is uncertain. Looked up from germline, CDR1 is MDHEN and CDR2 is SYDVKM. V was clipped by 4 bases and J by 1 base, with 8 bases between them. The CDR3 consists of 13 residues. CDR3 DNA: TGTGCCAGCAGTTACTCGGTTTCCTACGAGCAGTACTTC. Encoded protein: CASSYSVSYEQYF.

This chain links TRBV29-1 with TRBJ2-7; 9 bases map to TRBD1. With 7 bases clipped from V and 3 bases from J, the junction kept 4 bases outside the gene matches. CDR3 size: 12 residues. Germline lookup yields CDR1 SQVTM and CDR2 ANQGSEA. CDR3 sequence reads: CSATGGGYEQYF. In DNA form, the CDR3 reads TGCAGCGCCACAGGGGGCGGCTACGAGCAGTACTTC.

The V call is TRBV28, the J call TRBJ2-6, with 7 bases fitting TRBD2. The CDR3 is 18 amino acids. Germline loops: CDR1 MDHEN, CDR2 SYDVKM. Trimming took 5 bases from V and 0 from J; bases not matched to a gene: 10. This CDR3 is CASSILRLAPSGANVLTF. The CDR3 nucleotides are TGTGCCAGCAGTATACTCAGACTAGCCCCCTCTGGGGCCAACGTCCTGACTTTC.

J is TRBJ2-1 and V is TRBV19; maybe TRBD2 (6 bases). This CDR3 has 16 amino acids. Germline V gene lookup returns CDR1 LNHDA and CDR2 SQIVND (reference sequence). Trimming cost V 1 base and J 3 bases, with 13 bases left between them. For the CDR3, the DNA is TGTGCCAGTAGTATAGTAGCGGCAGGCCTCTACAATGAGCAGTTCTTC. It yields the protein CASSIVAAGLYNEQFF.

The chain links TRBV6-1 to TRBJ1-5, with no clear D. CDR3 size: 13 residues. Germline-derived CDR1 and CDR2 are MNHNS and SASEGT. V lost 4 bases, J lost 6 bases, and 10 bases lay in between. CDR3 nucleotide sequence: TGTGCCAGCAGTGGGAAACTTGGTCAGCCCCAGCATTTT. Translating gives CASSGKLGQPQHF.

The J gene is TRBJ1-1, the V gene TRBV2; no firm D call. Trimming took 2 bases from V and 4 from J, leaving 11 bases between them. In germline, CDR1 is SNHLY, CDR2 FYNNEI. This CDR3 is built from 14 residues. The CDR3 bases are TGTGCCAGCAGTGAAACCCCCAGGAGCACTGAAGCTTTCTTT. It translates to CASSETPRSTEAFF.

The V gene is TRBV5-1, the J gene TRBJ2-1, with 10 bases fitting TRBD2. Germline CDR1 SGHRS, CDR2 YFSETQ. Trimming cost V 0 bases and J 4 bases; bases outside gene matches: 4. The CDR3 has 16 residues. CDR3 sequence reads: CASSLEGLAIYNEQFF. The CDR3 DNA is TGCGCCAGCAGCTTGGAGGGACTAGCGATTTACAATGAGCAGTTCTTC.

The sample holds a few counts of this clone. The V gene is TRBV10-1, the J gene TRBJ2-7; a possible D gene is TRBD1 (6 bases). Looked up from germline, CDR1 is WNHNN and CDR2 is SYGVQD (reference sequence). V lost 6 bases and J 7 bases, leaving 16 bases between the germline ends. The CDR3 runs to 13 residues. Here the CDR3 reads CASSKDSASEQYF. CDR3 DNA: TGCGCCAGCAGCAAGGACAGCGCTTCTGAGCAGTACTTC.

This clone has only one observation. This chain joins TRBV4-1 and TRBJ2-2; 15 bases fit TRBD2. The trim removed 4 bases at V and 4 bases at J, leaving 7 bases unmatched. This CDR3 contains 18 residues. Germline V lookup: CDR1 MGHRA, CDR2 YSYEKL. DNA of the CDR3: TGCGCCAGCAGCCCCGGGACTAGCGGGAGGACCATCACCGGGGAGCTGTTTTTT. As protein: CASSPGTSGRTITGELFF.

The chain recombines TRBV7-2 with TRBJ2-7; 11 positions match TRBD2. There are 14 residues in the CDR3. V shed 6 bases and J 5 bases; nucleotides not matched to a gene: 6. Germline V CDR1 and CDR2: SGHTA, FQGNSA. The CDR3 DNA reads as TGTGCCAGCAGGCTAGCGGGGGGCTCTCACGAGCAGTACTTC. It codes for CASRLAGGSHEQYF. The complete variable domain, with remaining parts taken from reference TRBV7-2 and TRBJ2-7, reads GAGVSQSPSNKVTEKGKDVELRCDPISGHTALYWYRQSLGQGLEFLIYFQGNSAPDKSGLPSDRFSAERTGGSVSTLTIQRTQQEDSAVYLCASRLAGGSHEQYFGPGTRLTVT.

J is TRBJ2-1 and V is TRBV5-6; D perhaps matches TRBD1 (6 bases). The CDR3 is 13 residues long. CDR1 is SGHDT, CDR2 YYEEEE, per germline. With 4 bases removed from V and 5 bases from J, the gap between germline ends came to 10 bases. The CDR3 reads CASSPDRHNEQFF. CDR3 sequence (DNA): TGTGCCAGCAGCCCGGACAGACACAATGAGCAGTTCTTC.

CDR3 coding DNA: TGTGCCAGCAGCGTAGCTCCGGATACGAACACTGAAGCTTTCTTT. Translating gives CASSVAPDTNTEAFF. The chain recombines TRBV9 with TRBJ1-1; D call uncertain. This CDR3 spans 15 amino acids. Per the germline V gene, CDR1 is SGDLS and CDR2 is YYNGEE. Trimming stripped 0 bases from V and 1 base from J, with 10 bases between.